A single sample gave rise to the 16 T cell receptor beta chains below, sequenced in a study of cytomegalovirus exposure and HLA in healthy donors. This PCR relied on a set of 60 Vbeta primers and 13 Jbeta primers. Here immunoSEQ multiplex PCR was the method, and the copy in TCRdb shows in-frame clones only, minus some. Here the sample spans about 300,000 clones, roughly 90% being singletons. The sample taken for sequencing was PBMCs. These receptors were taken from a man aged 40-49 years in good health and CMV-seropositive.

The rearrangement links TRBV27 to TRBJ2-3; 9 bases are a match to TRBD2. J gave up 6 bases and V 5 bases, and 9 bases lay outside the gene matches. This CDR3 has 15 amino acids. Germline assignment: CDR1 MNHEY and CDR2 SMNVEV (reference sequence). The CDR3 region is CASSPQAGGLDTQYF. CDR3 sequence (DNA): TGTGCCAGCAGTCCTCAAGCGGGAGGTTTGGATACGCAGTATTTT.

The chain uses TRBV19 and TRBJ2-1, with 12 bases lining up with TRBD2. The CDR3 contains 15 residues. The germline V gene has CDR1 LNHDA and CDR2 SQIVND (reference sequence). With V trimmed by 4 bases and J by 3 bases, 1 base remained unmatched. CDR3 in DNA: TGTGCCAGTAGTAGACTAGCGGGAGTCTACAATGAGCAGTTCTTC. Its translation: CASSRLAGVYNEQFF.

Remarks on this clone: Within the sample, other DNA sequences also encode this same CDR3. The chain is built from TRBV28 and TRBJ1-2, with D tentatively TRBD1 (6 bases). The CDR3 sequence is 14 residues long. The germline V gene has CDR1 MDHEN and CDR2 SYDVKM. Trimming removed 6 bases from V and 4 bases from J, with 15 bases in between. Here the CDR3 DNA reads TGTGCCAGCAGCCCCGGGGGGGCAGGCTATGGCTACACCTTC. Protein sequence: CASSPGGAGYGYTF.

The chain links TRBV2 to TRBJ2-3, with 11 bases aligning to TRBD2. V trimming: 7 bases; J trimming: 2 bases; junction bases outside the gene matches: 5. The germline gives CDR1 SNHLY, CDR2 FYNNEI. The CDR3 has 15 amino acids. The CDR3 nucleotides are TGTGCCAGCATTCATAGCGGGAGGGACACAGATACGCAGTATTTT. The encoded protein is CASIHSGRDTDTQYF.

The chain combines TRBV28 with TRBJ2-7; TRBD2 matches at 11 bases. Unmatched junction bases numbered 16, after V lost 7 bases and J lost 2 bases. This CDR3 is built from 18 residues. Germline V gene lookup returns CDR1 MDHEN and CDR2 SYDVKM. CDR3 protein: CASTNRTWTSGWTYEQYF. The CDR3 DNA reads TGTGCCAGCACCAACCGTACTTGGACTAGCGGGTGGACCTACGAGCAGTACTTC.

The chain is built from TRBV4-1 and TRBJ1-4, with D possibly matching TRBD1 (6 bases). V shed 2 bases and J shed 0 bases, with 13 bases lying between them. CDR3 length: 17 residues. From germline, CDR1 is MGHRA and CDR2 YSYEKL. Written as DNA, the CDR3 is TGCGCCAGCAGCCAATCCTCCAGGGGAGCAACTAATGAAAAACTGTTTTTT. Protein: CASSQSSRGATNEKLFF.

This sequence joins TRBV11-1 and TRBJ2-1; 9 bases agree with TRBD1. CDR3 length: 16 amino acids. The V and J ends lost 0 bases and 4 bases, in that order; junction bases with no gene match: 4. The germline V gene encodes CDR1 SGHAT and CDR2 FQDESV (reference sequence). This chain's CDR3 is CASSLAGQGQYNEQFF. As DNA, the CDR3 is TGTGCCAGCAGCTTAGCGGGACAGGGTCAGTACAATGAGCAGTTCTTC.

This rearrangement joins TRBV28 to TRBJ2-2; D not certain. The CDR3 sequence is 14 residues long. With 1 base removed from V and 4 bases from J, the gap between germline ends came to 7 bases. Germline V lookup: CDR1 MDHEN, CDR2 SYDVKM. Here the CDR3 DNA reads TGTGCCAGCAGTTTATCCCGGGTCACCGGGGAGCTGTTTTTT. Its translation is CASSLSRVTGELFF. Using reference TRBV28 and TRBJ2-2 for the parts outside the CDR3, the full variable domain is DVKVTQSSRYLVKRTGEKVFLECVQDMDHENMFWYRQDPGLGLRLIYFSYDVKMKEKGDIPEGYSVSREKKERFSLILESASTNQTSMYLCASSLSRVTGELFFGEGSRLTVL.

The genes are TRBV6-5 and TRBJ2-7; 13 bases match TRBD2. This CDR3 comprises 15 residues. V was clipped by 6 bases and J by 2 bases; unmatched bases: 4. CDR1 and CDR2 from the germline V gene are MNHEY and SVGAGI. CDR3: CASSPGLAGAYEQYF. The CDR3 DNA reads as TGTGCCAGCAGCCCAGGACTAGCGGGGGCCTACGAGCAGTACTTC.

In its sample, this clone was seen once. The gene calls are TRBV28 and TRBJ2-6; the match to TRBD2 covers 9 bases. The germline V gene has CDR1 MDHEN and CDR2 SYDVKM. V shed 5 bases, J shed 2 bases, and the junction held 7 bases outside the gene matches. The CDR3 covers 17 residues. CDR3 in DNA: TGTGCCAGCAGTCCGGCGGGGGGGAGGGCTGGGGCCAACGTCCTGACTTTC. This encodes CASSPAGGRAGANVLTF.

The chain is built from TRBV28 and TRBJ2-3, with 9 bases aligning to TRBD2. This CDR3 comprises 15 residues. Germline-derived CDR1 and CDR2 are MDHEN and SYDVKM. The junction had 4 bases not matched to a gene; V was cut back by 0 bases and J by 6 bases. The CDR3 is CASSLWAGGDDTQYF. The DNA for the CDR3 is TGTGCCAGCAGTTTATGGGCGGGAGGGGATGATACGCAGTATTTT.

Here the CDR3 DNA reads TGTGCCAGCAACCTGGGGGGGATAGCTAATGAAAAACTGTTTTTT. As protein: CASNLGGIANEKLFF. The chain uses TRBV2 and TRBJ1-4, with D perhaps matching TRBD1 (5 bases). The CDR3 loop spans 15 amino acids. The germline gives CDR1 SNHLY, CDR2 FYNNEI. The V end lost 7 bases, the J end lost 3 bases, and 15 bases lay between the germline ends.

Regarding this clone: One end of the junction varies from germline; a read error may be responsible. The CDR3, as DNA: TGTTCCAGCAGCTTATTCAGGGACAGGGGCTCCGGGACCCAGTACTTC. It encodes CSSSLFRDRGSGTQYF. The genes are TRBV7-9 and TRBJ2-5, with TRBD1 identical over 10 bases. CDR1 is SEHNR and CDR2 is FQNEAQ in the germline V gene (reference sequence). The CDR3 is made up of 16 amino acids.

The chain uses TRBV7-9 and TRBJ2-1, with D possibly TRBD1 on 6 matching bases. Trimming removed 1 base from V and 5 bases from J, with 9 bases in between. Germline V CDR1 and CDR2: SEHNR, FQNEAQ (reference sequence). The CDR3 loop spans 14 amino acids. CDR3 residues: CASSLGNRDNEQFF. In DNA form, the CDR3 reads TGTGCCAGCAGCTTAGGGAACAGGGACAATGAGCAGTTCTTC.

This clone was counted a few times. The CDR3 spells CATSSRSGQGYNEQFF. In nucleotides, the CDR3 is TGTGCCACCAGCAGTCGGTCGGGACAGGGGTACAATGAGCAGTTCTTC. J is TRBJ2-1 and V is TRBV15, with 10 bases lining up with TRBD1. Germline lookup yields CDR1 LNHNV and CDR2 YYDKDF (reference sequence). The CDR3 runs to 16 residues. The trim removed 3 bases at V and 4 bases at J, leaving 6 bases unmatched.

This clone showed up just a few times. This chain links TRBV18 with TRBJ2-3; D perhaps matches TRBD2 (6 bases). V lost 0 bases and J 5 bases, leaving 9 bases between the germline ends. CDR1 is KGHSH, CDR2 LQKENI, per germline. The CDR3 runs to 14 residues. CDR3 coding DNA: TGTGCCAGCTCACCACCGACTAGTAGAGATACGCAGTATTTT. Translated: CASSPPTSRDTQYF.